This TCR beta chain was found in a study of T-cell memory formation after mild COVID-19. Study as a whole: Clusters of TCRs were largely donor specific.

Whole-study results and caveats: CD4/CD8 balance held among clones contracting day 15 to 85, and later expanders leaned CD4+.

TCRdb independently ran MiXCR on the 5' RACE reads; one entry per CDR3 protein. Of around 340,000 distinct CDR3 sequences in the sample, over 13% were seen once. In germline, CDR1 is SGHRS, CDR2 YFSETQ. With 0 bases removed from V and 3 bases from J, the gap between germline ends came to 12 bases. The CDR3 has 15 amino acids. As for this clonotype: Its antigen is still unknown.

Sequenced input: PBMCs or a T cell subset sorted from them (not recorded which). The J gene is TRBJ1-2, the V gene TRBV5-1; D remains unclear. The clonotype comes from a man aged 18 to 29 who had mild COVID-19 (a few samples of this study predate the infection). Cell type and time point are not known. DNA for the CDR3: TGCGCCAGCAGCTTGGCCAACTCGGCAGACTATGGCTACACCTTC. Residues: CASSLANSADYGYTF.